This section outlines one T cell receptor beta chain sequence together with its context. There are a few counts of this clonotype. The antigen it binds to is not known. No much larger clone is present one base from it, and per-base qualities are unavailable. The data were obtained in a study of blood T cells in healthy people across ages (dated by TCRdb to about 2015). Some background on the complete study: In model experiments, template switching captured roughly one uniquely barcoded TCR beta cDNA molecule for every two T cells. Donors of different ages were randomly distributed across sequencing lanes to avoid experimental bias. Using deep sequencing normalized with unique cDNA molecular identifiers, the study measured how TCR beta repertoire diversity changes with age. For two donors (one aged 18 to 29 and one aged 80 or older), the study analyzed two additional independent replicas of 1 million unique cDNA reads from the same blood draw. Donors were grouped into four age groups: young (average 16 years), middle-aged (approximately 41), aged (around 60) and long-lived (around 80).

CDR1 SEHNR and CDR2 FQNEAQ are derived from the germline V gene (reference sequence). V is pruned by 4 bases and J by 3 bases, leaving 7 bases of the junction without a gene match. The CDR3 covers 16 residues, taking in both the cysteine and the phenylalanine. Kept here is only the CDR3 DNA, which spans 48 bases and is read in frame from base 1. The donors were roughly 39 Caucasian individuals from Russia, aged 6 to 90 years, who were systemically healthy. Ten milliliters of peripheral blood were collected from each donor into EDTA-treated Vacutainer tubes. Ficoll-Paque density-gradient centrifugation was used to isolate PBMCs, with at least 6.5 million per sample. Total RNA was extracted from PBMCs with Trizol reagent, with at least 6 micrograms obtained per sample. For every donor, flow cytometry on a PBMC aliquot measured the percentage of naive CD45RAhigh/CD27high T cells. Receptor libraries were prepared by 5' RACE. A second PCR of about 6 to 12 cycles was run with a J-beta primer mix and a sample-barcoded 5' primer. Each TCR beta cDNA molecule received a unique molecular identifier from a template-switch 5' adaptor carrying 12 random nucleotides. Each sample yielded at least 2.5 million CDR3-containing paired-end reads. First-strand cDNA synthesis was performed from all RNA using the Mint cDNA synthesis kit, with priming by a TRBC-specific oligonucleotide. After uracil-DNA glycosylase treatment, a first 18-cycle PCR used universal primers M1SS and BC2_uni_R on all cDNA. The paper's data handling went like this. Normalization of each sample was performed by random selection of 1 million high-quality reads, each carrying a distinct molecular identifier. Reads with shared molecular identifiers were discarded instead of being binned into consensus sequences. MiTCR, set to a Q25 quality threshold and the strictest error-elimination algorithm, was used for CDR3 identification, clonotype clustering and error correction. A nonparametric unseen species model with Euler transformation was used to estimate a lower bound on total TCR beta diversity. TCRdb reworked the public reads: Q25 trimming with fastp, MiXCR clone assembly, productive beta chains retained. Duplicate CDR3 protein sequences are folded into a single record with the most common DNA and genes. The V and J calls here are based on TCRdb, not the publication. The sample profile shows approximately 1,700,000 distinct CDR3 sequences; 30% to 40% of them were found once. Roughly 23% of the sample comes from the top ten.

Paper-wide results and their limitations: Estimates of total diversity based on one million sequenced T cells were regarded as lower bounds and as underestimates. Compared with the aged group, more naive CD4+ T cells, fewer expanded clones and increased TCR diversity were shown by the long-lived group, suggesting age selection. The CMV infection status of donors was not known, potentially confounding age-related changes in expanded clonotypes. Observed TCR beta diversity correlated strongly with the percentage of naive T cells measured by flow cytometry. Observed TCR beta diversity per million T cells fell roughly linearly with age, and a significant reduction was already apparent by age approximately 40. Because profiling used bulk unsorted PBMCs, naive and antigen-experienced compartments could not be compared conclusively.

The TCR sequence derives from a human donor in good health. The sequenced sample was blood. This receptor chain uses TRBV7-9 and TRBJ2-1; TRBD1 fits 9 bases in the junction. The sequence in DNA is TGTGCCAGCAGCTACTACAGGGGGCAGGACTACAATGAGCAGTTCTTC. Its protein product is CASSYYRGQDYNEQFF.